Included here is one TCR beta chain sequence, with context. Which antigen it targets is not known. Base qualities are not recorded, but no much larger clone differs from it by a single base. Its CDR3 holds 14 amino acids, cysteine through phenylalanine. The CDR3 DNA has 42 bases and is translated from base 1. In the germline V gene, CDR1 corresponds to SNHLY and CDR2 to FYNNEI. Trimming accounts for 1 base at V and 8 bases at J, while the number of junction bases matched to no gene is 5. This sample was included in a study of blood T cell repertoires in COVID-19 (dated by TCRdb to 2018 to 2020). In the study overall: Collaborator samples came from the United States, Italy and Spain and covered acute and convalescent phases of COVID-19. The prospective study material was composed of cDNA or gDNA derived from T cells, B-cell-depleted T cells, or PBMCs. The dataset comprised deeply sampled blood TCRbeta repertoires from subjects exposed to, actively infected with, or recovered from COVID-19. The repertoires were released in a freely available public database meant as a resource for research on the immune response to SARS-CoV-2. The samples were drawn from the first 160 participants of the ongoing ImmuneRACE study and from 1,254 subjects provided by 6 global collaborators. The sample metadata nearly always contained a de-identified subject ID, COVID-19 status, age in years and sex. HLA class I and class II types, where available, came from metadata supplied by the sample provider rather than from assay-based typing.

In Seattle, one collaborating source enrolled patients while the infection was active and tracked those patients longitudinally over the course of disease. The collaborating institutions used their own protocols to collect whole blood in K2EDTA tubes. For TCRbeta analysis, collaborator samples were shipped as frozen whole blood, as isolated PBMCs, or as DNA extracted from either sample type. Paper-wide results and their limitations: The quantity of clinical and demographic metadata differed by source and by participant and was supplied without curation.

TCRbeta CDR3 regions were amplified from genomic DNA using the immunoSEQ Assay, a bias-controlled multiplex PCR. On the authors' methods: Nucleated cell counts per sample were estimated from amplification of reference gene primers within the assay. To quantify the absolute abundance of each unique TCRbeta CDR3 rearrangement, sequence reads were collapsed and filtered. Productive Simpson clonality was computed per sample as the square root of Simpson's diversity index over productive rearrangements. In its TCRdb copy, this immuneACCESS table keeps in-frame sequences only and misses some clones. Where compared with another copy, unresolved V genes explain less than half of these, and the others have no known cause. That table gives V, J and clone size, and the DNA gave D and trimming. The sample includes approximately 230,000 clones, with approximately 88% observed a single time. The top ten constitute roughly 6% of the sample.

What was sequenced was peripheral blood. The sequence links TRBV2 to TRBJ2-1, with 7 bases aligning to TRBD1. The receptor was isolated from a woman aged 25 to 39 with COVID-19, enrolled during active disease. The CDR3: CASSEDRGEDEQFF. The nucleotide sequence is given as TGTGCCAGCAGTGAAGACAGGGGTGAGGATGAGCAGTTCTTC. The full variable domain, with segments outside the CDR3 supplied by the reference TRBV2 and TRBJ2-1 proteins, appears as EPEVTQTPSHQVTQMGQEVILRCVPISNHLYFYWYRQILGQKVEFLVSFYNNEISEKSEIFDDQFSVERPDGSNFTLKIRSTKLEDSAMYFCASSEDRGEDEQFFGPGTRLTVL.